This T cell receptor beta chain emerged from a study of blood T cells in healthy people across ages. Study details: About one barcoded beta molecule per two T cells was the capture yield of template switching. Study-wide results and limits: Relative to aged donors, long-lived donors carried more naive CD4+ cells and displayed higher diversity.

A J-beta primer mix and a sample-barcoded 5' primer were used in a second PCR of roughly 6 to 11 cycles. TCRdb reanalysed the 5' RACE reads using MiXCR and keeps one entry per CDR3 protein. The sample lists 450,000 to 600,000 distinct CDR3 sequences, about 28% seen once, with 3% to 4% in the top ten. The V gene's germline CDR1 is DFQATT and CDR2 SNEGSKA (reference sequence). The V and J ends lost 1 base and 9 bases respectively, with 10 bases between them. This CDR3 is 12 amino acids long. This clonotype was observed a few times. Its specificity is not known. The same sample was also used in a study of T cells of mothers and their children. As that study records: In each mother, TCR beta CDR3 reads exceeded 9 million; in each child, they numbered several million.

V is TRBV20-1 and J is TRBJ2-1; D uncertain. Material for sequencing was blood. The receptor was isolated from a boy younger than 10 in good health. This CDR3 reads CSARGPAGEQFF. CDR3 nucleotides: TGCAGTGCTAGAGGGCCGGCCGGTGAGCAGTTCTTC.